Listed below are T cell receptor beta chains from one sample, sequenced in a study of vaccination and CD4 T cells after COVID-19. One entry per CDR3 protein results from TCRdb running MiXCR on the PCR reads. The sample contains approximately 27,000 distinct CDR3 sequences, roughly a third of which appear only once. No antigens are known for them. Here the sequenced sample was CD4+ T cells from blood, cultured in vitro, taken about 7 months after SARS-CoV-2 vaccination. These receptors were taken from a human donor who had recovered from COVID-19. The CDR3 runs from the conserved cysteine through the conserved F or W. The D gene is left open where the match is weak. Only some rows state a clone size, as once, few, many or a class for expanded clones.

TRBV4-1,TRBJ2-3,NA,12,medium-sized,CASSHPLDTQYF,TGCGCCAGCAGCCACCCGTTGGATACGCAGTATTTT
TRBV7-2,TRBJ2-5,NA,14,few,CASSLSRGQETQYF,TGTGCCAGCAGCTTATCGAGGGGCCAAGAGACCCAGTACTTC
TRBV6-1,TRBJ1-1,NA,15,few,CASSERDTLHTEAFF,TGTGCCAGCAGTGAACGGGACACCCTACATACTGAAGCTTTCTTT
TRBV28,TRBJ1-2,TRBD1,14,NA,CASSFVGQGAGYTF,TGTGCCAGCAGTTTTGTCGGACAGGGGGCGGGCTACACCTTC
TRBV6-1,TRBJ2-5,TRBD2,17,NA,CASSELPSGSVEETQYF,TGTGCCAGCAGTGAATTACCTAGCGGGAGTGTTGAAGAGACCCAGTACTTC
TRBV27,TRBJ1-6,NA,16,NA,CASSFRVRQENSPLHF,TGTGCCAGCAGTTTCAGGGTACGCCAAGAGAATTCACCCCTCCACTTT
TRBV20-1,TRBJ2-7,NA,13,few,CSVSKGSSYEQYF,TGCAGTGTCTCCAAGGGGAGCTCCTACGAGCAGTACTTC
TRBV20-1,TRBJ2-7,NA,12,NA,CSARGPAHEQYF,TGCAGTGCTCGCGGTCCTGCCCACGAGCAGTACTTC
TRBV7-2,TRBJ2-3,TRBD1,14,few,CASSSRTGDHTQYF,TGTGCCAGCAGCTCTCGGACAGGGGATCATACGCAGTATTTT
TRBV7-2,TRBJ2-7,NA,13,few,CASSSNLQMVQYF,TGTGCCAGCAGCTCCAACTTACAAATGGTGCAGTACTTC
TRBV20-1,TRBJ2-3,NA,20,few,CSATFHILEQGYFYTDTQYF,TGCAGTGCTACATTTCATATTCTCGAACAGGGTTATTTCTACACAGATACGCAGTATTTT
TRBV28,TRBJ2-2,NA,12,NA,CASAVGTGELFF,TGTGCCAGCGCAGTGGGGACCGGGGAGCTGTTTTTT
TRBV20-1,TRBJ2-2,TRBD2,15,NA,CSARPLAGVTGELFF,TGCAGTGCTAGACCCCTAGCGGGAGTCACCGGGGAGCTGTTTTTT
TRBV20-1,TRBJ2-1,TRBD2,15,NA,CSEHTRASGSNEQFF,TGCAGTGAACATACGCGGGCTAGCGGGAGCAATGAGCAGTTCTTC
TRBV18,TRBJ2-3,TRBD2,13,NA,CASSPREGNTQYF,TGTGCCAGCTCACCTCGGGAGGGAAATACGCAGTATTTT